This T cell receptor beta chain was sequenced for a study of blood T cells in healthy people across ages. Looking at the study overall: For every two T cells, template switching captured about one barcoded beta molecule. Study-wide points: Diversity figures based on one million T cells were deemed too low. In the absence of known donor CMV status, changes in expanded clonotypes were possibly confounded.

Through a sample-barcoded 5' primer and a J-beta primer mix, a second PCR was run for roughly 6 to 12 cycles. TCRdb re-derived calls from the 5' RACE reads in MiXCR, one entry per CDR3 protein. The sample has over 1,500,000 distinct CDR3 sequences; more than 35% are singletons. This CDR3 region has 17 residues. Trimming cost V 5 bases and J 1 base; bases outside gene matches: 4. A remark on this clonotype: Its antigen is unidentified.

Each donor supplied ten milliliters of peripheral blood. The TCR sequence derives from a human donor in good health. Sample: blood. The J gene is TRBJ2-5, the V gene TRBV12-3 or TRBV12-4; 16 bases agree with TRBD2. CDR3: CASSPGTSGGAQETQYF. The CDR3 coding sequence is TGTGCCAGCAGTCCCGGGACTAGCGGGGGGGCCCAAGAGACCCAGTACTTC.